Below, 14 T cell receptor beta chains from the same sample are listed, as sequenced in a study of OX40 agonist ivuxolimab in advanced cancers. Using immunoSEQ multiplex PCR, the repertoire was profiled, and TCRdb retains in-frame clones only, with some absent. The table has some 120,000 clones, roughly 90% seen once; the top ten hold around 0.84%. The source was CD4+ or CD8+ T cells sorted from blood, collected in a trial of the OX40 agonist ivuxolimab. These TCRs come from an adult with an advanced solid tumor such as melanoma, head and neck, liver or kidney cancer.

V is TRBV27 and J is TRBJ1-1, with 7 bases matching TRBD1. The CDR3 totals 15 residues. Germline V gene lookup returns CDR1 MNHEY and CDR2 SMNVEV (reference sequence). Trimming at V came to 6 bases and at J to 5 bases, leaving 12 bases not matched to a gene. The CDR3 nucleotides read TGTGCCAGCAGCCAGAACGAAGGGGGCTGGACTGAAGCTTTCTTT. This encodes CASSQNEGGWTEAFF.

This clone was seen just once. V usage is TRBV5-1 and J usage is TRBJ1-5, with TRBD1 identical over 7 bases. CDR1 is SGHRS and CDR2 is YFSETQ in the germline V gene. J gave up 4 bases and V 4 bases, and 5 bases lay outside the gene matches. There are 14 residues in the CDR3. The CDR3 protein is CASSPGTVNQPQHF. The CDR3 DNA is TGCGCCAGCAGCCCTGGGACAGTTAATCAGCCCCAGCATTTT.

V gene TRBV15 combines with J gene TRBJ2-2; 7 bases are a match to TRBD1. The V gene end was trimmed by 1 base and the J gene end by 0 bases; junction bases not matched to a gene: 2. The CDR3 totals 16 residues. Germline loops: CDR1 LNHNV, CDR2 YYDKDF (reference sequence). The CDR3 spells CATSRGGQTNTGELFF. CDR3 coding DNA: TGTGCCACCAGCAGAGGGGGACAGACGAACACCGGGGAGCTGTTTTTT.

The rearrangement links TRBV21-1 to TRBJ1-1. TRBV21-1 corresponds to a pseudogene. The length of the CDR3 is 18 residues. CDR3 nucleotides: TGTGCCAGCAGCAATCTTGGGACCGGAGGGAGAAAAAACACTGAAGCTTTCTTT. This sequence encodes CASSNLGTGGRKNTEAFF.

The genes are TRBV11-3 and TRBJ1-1; TRBD1 matches 7 bases. Germline values: CDR1 SGHNT, CDR2 YENEEA. With V trimmed by 1 base and J by 0 bases, 5 bases remained unmatched. The CDR3 loop spans 16 amino acids. CDR3 nucleotides: TGTGCCAGCAGCTTAGCCTCGACAGGGATGAACACTGAAGCTTTCTTT. This codes for CASSLASTGMNTEAFF.

The chain has TRBV11-2 and TRBJ1-1; no clear D. Trimming cost V 0 bases and J 6 bases, with 8 bases left between them. Germline lookup yields CDR1 SGHAT and CDR2 FQNNGV. This CDR3 comprises 13 residues. The CDR3 DNA follows: TGTGCCAGCAGCTTAGATCGTGGCCCTGAAGCTTTCTTT. It specifies CASSLDRGPEAFF. The whole variable domain, filled in from reference TRBV11-2 and TRBJ1-1, reads EAGVAQSPRYKIIEKRQSVAFWCNPISGHATLYWYQQILGQGPKLLIQFQNNGVVDDSQLPKDRFSAERLKGVDSTLKIQPAKLEDSAVYLCASSLDRGPEAFFGQGTRLTVV.

V usage is TRBV28 and J usage is TRBJ1-2; 8 bases map to TRBD1. CDR1 and CDR2 (germline): MDHEN, SYDVKM. Trimming cost V 5 bases and J 3 bases; bases outside gene matches: 2. This CDR3 is built from 13 residues. CDR3 amino acids: CASSPDRDYGYTF. CDR3 bases: TGTGCCAGCAGTCCGGACAGGGACTATGGCTACACCTTC.

The V and J genes are TRBV5-1 and TRBJ2-3, with TRBD1 as a possible D gene (5 bases). V gave up 0 bases and J gave up 2 bases, with 13 bases separating them. Germline V lookup: CDR1 SGHRS, CDR2 YFSETQ. The CDR3 totals 16 residues. CDR3 DNA: TGCGCCAGCAGCTTGGCGCAGGGTGGGAACACAGATACGCAGTATTTT. Translating it yields CASSLAQGGNTDTQYF.

This chain joins TRBV6-5 and TRBJ2-2; 9 bases are a match to TRBD1. This CDR3 spans 15 amino acids. V was clipped by 6 bases and J by 0 bases; unmatched bases: 2. The V gene's germline CDR1 is MNHEY and CDR2 SVGAGI. CDR3 loop: CASRRTGANTGELFF. For the CDR3, the DNA is TGTGCCAGCAGGCGGACAGGGGCGAACACCGGGGAGCTGTTTTTT.

As concerns this clone: The junction departs from the called germline gene at one end, perhaps through a read error. The chain has TRBV5-6 and TRBJ2-2; no reliable D call. Germline V gene sequence: CDR1 SGHDT, CDR2 YYEEEE. This CDR3 comprises 15 residues. For the CDR3, the DNA is TGTGCCAGCAGCCAATACGTCCCGAAAACCGGGGAGCTGTTTTTT. Its translation is CASSQYVPKTGELFF.

This chain connects TRBV30 to TRBJ2-7; no reliable D call. Germline V gene sequence: CDR1 GTSNPN, CDR2 SVGIG (reference sequence). V was trimmed by 2 bases and J by 0 bases, leaving 8 bases between them. CDR3 size: 13 residues. The CDR3 nucleotides are TGTGCCTGGAGTCCGGCCAACTCCTACGAGCAGTACTTC. Its protein is CAWSPANSYEQYF. Full variable domain (remainder filled in from reference TRBV30 and TRBJ2-7): SQTIHQWPATLVQPVGSPLSLECTVEGTSNPNLYWYRQAAGRGLQLLFYSVGIGQISSEVPQNLSASRPQDRQFILSSKKLLLSDSGFYLCAWSPANSYEQYFGPGTRLTVT.

The gene calls are TRBV27 and TRBJ2-2, with 11 bases matching TRBD2. Trimming at V came to 3 bases and at J to 1 base, leaving 7 bases not matched to a gene. Germline V lookup: CDR1 MNHEY, CDR2 SMNVEV (reference sequence). The length of the CDR3 is 18 residues. In DNA, the CDR3 is TGTGCCAGCAGTTTCGCGGGACTAGCGGATTTGAACACCGGGGAGCTGTTTTTT. This sequence encodes CASSFAGLADLNTGELFF.

The chain combines TRBV28 with TRBJ1-1; D is ambiguous. The CDR3 is made up of 13 amino acids. Germline-derived CDR1 and CDR2 are MDHEN and SYDVKM. Deletions cut 5 bases from V and 6 bases from J, with 13 bases between. This chain's CDR3 is CASSPTLTAEAFF. The CDR3 DNA sequence: TGTGCCAGCAGTCCAACTTTAACCGCTGAAGCTTTCTTT. Looking up the rest from reference TRBV28 and TRBJ1-1 gives the full variable domain: DVKVTQSSRYLVKRTGEKVFLECVQDMDHENMFWYRQDPGLGLRLIYFSYDVKMKEKGDIPEGYSVSREKKERFSLILESASTNQTSMYLCASSPTLTAEAFFGQGTRLTVV.

The chain combines TRBV6-6 with TRBJ2-3; 8 positions agree with TRBD1. CDR1 MNHNY and CDR2 SVGAGI come from the germline V gene (reference sequence). V gave up 6 bases and J gave up 8 bases; unmatched junction bases: 10. The CDR3 covers 14 residues. The CDR3 protein is CASRTGTGGRTQYF. The CDR3 DNA is TGTGCCAGCAGAACCGGGACAGGCGGACGTACGCAGTATTTT.